The 8 T cell receptor beta chains below all came from one sample that was sequenced in a study of blood T cells in healthy people across ages. For the second PCR, which ran for about 6 to 12 cycles, a sample-barcoded 5' primer and a J-beta primer mix were used. TCRdb fed the 5' RACE reads into MiXCR, producing one record per CDR3 protein. The sample carries roughly 680,000 distinct CDR3 sequences, 20% to 25% recorded once. Source material: blood. These receptors came from a man between 65 and 79 years old in good health.

This clonotype appeared a few times. The chain joins TRBV28 to TRBJ1-4; D not resolved. Trimming left V 8 bases short and J 3 bases short, with 7 bases between. The CDR3 contains 12 residues. CDR1 MDHEN and CDR2 SYDVKM come from the germline V gene. In DNA, the CDR3 is TGTGCCAGCGGGAGGGCTAATGAAAAACTGTTTTTT. Translating it yields CASGRANEKLFF. Supplemented by reference TRBV28 and TRBJ1-4, the full variable domain reads DVKVTQSSRYLVKRTGEKVFLECVQDMDHENMFWYRQDPGLGLRLIYFSYDVKMKEKGDIPEGYSVSREKKERFSLILESASTNQTSMYLCASGRANEKLFFGSGTQLSVL.

The rearrangement uses TRBV5-1 and TRBJ2-5, with TRBD1 matching over 11 bases. This CDR3 is built from 16 residues. Per the germline V gene, CDR1 is SGHRS and CDR2 is YFSETQ. After removal of 5 bases from V and 4 bases from J, the junction contained 10 bases not matched to a gene. CDR3 protein: CASSQTGQGASETQYF. CDR3 nucleotide sequence: TGCGCCAGCAGTCAAACTGGACAGGGGGCCTCAGAGACCCAGTACTTC.

This clonotype appeared a few times. This sequence joins TRBV6-5 and TRBJ2-6; 8 bases align to TRBD2. Per the germline V gene, CDR1 is MNHEY and CDR2 is SVGAGI. Trimming took 0 bases from V and 3 from J; bases not matched to a gene: 13. The CDR3 runs 20 residues. The CDR3 sequence is CASSYSRHPKSGSGANVLTF. CDR3 nucleotides: TGTGCCAGCAGTTACTCCAGACATCCTAAGAGCGGGAGTGGGGCCAACGTCCTGACTTTC.

V and J are TRBV12-3 or TRBV12-4 and TRBJ2-1, with D unclear. V lost 5 bases and J lost 0, with 8 bases in between. The CDR3 loop spans 14 amino acids. The DNA for the CDR3 is TGTGCCAGCAGTAGCGAGAGCTCCTACAATGAGCAGTTCTTC. Translating it yields CASSSESSYNEQFF.

This clonotype was picked up a small number of times. The chain has TRBV6-1 and TRBJ2-3; TRBD2 matches at 10 bases. CDR1 is MNHNS, CDR2 SASEGT, per germline. The CDR3 length is 15 residues. V dropped 4 bases and J dropped 5; count of bases not matched to a gene: 6. In DNA, the CDR3 is TGTGCCAGCAGTGGAGGGACTAGCGTCATAGATACGCAGTATTTT. This translates into CASSGGTSVIDTQYF.

This clonotype has a count of ten or more. The V gene is TRBV18, the J gene TRBJ2-5; 7 nucleotides agree with TRBD2. From germline, CDR1 is KGHSH and CDR2 LQKENI. This CDR3 is 13 amino acids long. V gave up 8 bases and J gave up 5 bases; unmatched junction bases: 8. Written as DNA, the CDR3 is TGTGCCAGCAGCCCTAGCGGCGGGGAGACCCAGTACTTC. Protein sequence: CASSPSGGETQYF. Combining the CDR3 with reference TRBV18 and TRBJ2-5 gives the whole variable domain NAGVMQNPRHLVRRRGQEARLRCSPMKGHSHVYWYRQLPEEGLKFMVYLQKENIIDESGMPKERFSAEFPKEGPSILRIQQVVRGDSAAYFCASSPSGGETQYFGPGTRLLVL.

A few counts support this clonotype. The chain links TRBV6-2 or TRBV6-3 to TRBJ2-7; 9 bases map to TRBD2. The CDR3 contains 14 residues. The junction had 11 bases not matched to a gene; V was cut back by 10 bases and J by 4 bases. Germline V lookup: CDR1 MNHEY, CDR2 SVGEGT. The CDR3, as DNA: TGTGCCACCCGTGCAGCGGGAGGAAGTTACGAGCAGTACTTC. Its translation is CATRAAGGSYEQYF.

The chain joins TRBV7-2 to TRBJ2-1; 8 bases are a match to TRBD1. The CDR3 contains 16 residues. With 5 bases clipped from V and 1 base from J, the junction kept 7 bases outside the gene matches. The germline V gene encodes CDR1 SGHTA and CDR2 FQGNSA. The CDR3 region has the DNA TGTGCCAGCAGCCCCCAGGGGGCCGCGTCCTACAATGAGCAGTTCTTC. Amino acids: CASSPQGAASYNEQFF.